Detailed here is one TCR beta chain. Sequencing of TCR beta was undertaken in CD8+ and CD4+ T cells derived from blood. Control patients had untreated stable or active relapsing-remitting multiple sclerosis by revised McDonald criteria. Purification of the CD8+ and CD4+ T cells relied on negative isolation, and TEMRA cells underwent FACS enrichment. V lost 8 bases to trimming and J lost 5 bases; unmatched junction nucleotides: 9. The CDR3 is 15 residues long. CDR1 is SNHLY, CDR2 FYNNEI, per germline. The data stem from a study of CD8 T cells in Susac syndrome. An input of about 0.5 to 1 ug of RNA was subjected to reverse transcription using random hexamers. Coverage of TCR beta CDR3 amplification by immunoSEQ multiplex PCR extended to 54 Vbeta and 13 Jbeta. TCRdb re-called the immunoSEQ multiplex PCR reads through MiXCR, storing one row per CDR3 protein. The data contain some 110,000 distinct CDR3 sequences, 85% to 95% of them singletons.

What was sequenced was CD4+ T cells from PBMCs. The receptor's source is a human donor with multiple sclerosis. V usage is TRBV2 and J usage is TRBJ2-5; TRBD1 matches at 12 bases. CDR3 nucleotides: TGTGCCAGCGTCCCGGGACAGGGGGCATGGGAGACCCAGTACTTC. Translated, it gives CASVPGQGAWETQYF. The full variable domain, rest sourced from reference TRBV2 and TRBJ2-5, is EPEVTQTPSHQVTQMGQEVILRCVPISNHLYFYWYRQILGQKVEFLVSFYNNEISEKSEIFDDQFSVERPDGSNFTLKIRSTKLEDSAMYFCASVPGQGAWETQYFGPGTRLLVL.